Presented here are 20 T cell receptor beta chains from one specimen sequenced in a study of T cell responses to AZD1222 COVID-19 vaccine. The table came from immunoSEQ multiplex PCR; TCRdb's copy has only in-frame clones and leaves some out. Among 200,000 to 300,000 clones listed, 85% to 95% were seen once. Sequenced material: peripheral blood, taken on day 0 of AZD1222 vaccination. The source of these receptors is an adult in good health.

This chain uses TRBV7-9 with TRBJ1-4, with D hard to call. Deletions cut 4 bases from V and 8 bases from J, with 17 bases between. The CDR3 is made up of 15 amino acids. From germline, CDR1 is SEHNR and CDR2 FQNEAQ (reference sequence). The CDR3 DNA is TGTGCCAGCAGCTCCCTGGTGGGCGGGCGGGAAAAACTGTTTTTT. Residues: CASSSLVGGREKLFF.

The chain employs TRBV9 and TRBJ2-1, with 7 bases lining up with TRBD1. J was trimmed by 4 bases and V by 4 bases; bases with no gene match: 8. This CDR3 is built from 15 residues. CDR1 is SGDLS, CDR2 YYNGEE, per germline. The CDR3 sequence: CASSSGTASYNEQFF. CDR3 DNA: TGTGCCAGCAGCTCAGGGACAGCCTCATACAATGAGCAGTTCTTC.

As for this clone: Other nucleotide sequences from this sample produce the same CDR3. The CDR3 coding sequence is TGTGCCAGCAGTTTAAGGGCTTACGAGCAGTACTTC. Protein: CASSLRAYEQYF. The V call is TRBV28, the J call TRBJ2-7; D not certain. From germline, CDR1 is MDHEN and CDR2 SYDVKM. V lost 2 bases to trimming and J lost 4 bases, with 6 bases between them. The CDR3 extends over 12 amino acids.

V usage is TRBV12-3 or TRBV12-4 and J usage is TRBJ1-2; weak D call: TRBD1 (6 bases). This CDR3 has 13 residues. V lost 8 bases to trimming and J lost 8 bases, with 18 bases between them. This CDR3 is CASGETGSRGYTF. In DNA form, the CDR3 reads TGTGCCAGCGGGGAAACAGGGAGTAGGGGCTACACCTTC.

The rearrangement links TRBV5-1 to TRBJ1-5; D unresolved. Trimming stripped 1 base from V and 6 bases from J, with 8 bases between. CDR1 and CDR2 (germline): SGHRS, YFSETQ. CDR3 size: 13 residues. DNA for the CDR3: TGCGCCAGCAGCTTGATACCTGGTCAGCCCCAGCATTTT. It encodes CASSLIPGQPQHF.

This clone was counted ten times or more. V and J are TRBV5-1 and TRBJ2-5, with 10 positions matching TRBD2. Germline CDR1 reads SGHRS; CDR2 reads YFSETQ. This CDR3 region has 15 residues. The trim removed 4 bases at V and 5 bases at J, leaving 8 bases unmatched. CDR3 nucleotide sequence: TGCGCCAGCAGCGCCAACCTAGCGGGGGCGGAGACCCAGTACTTC. Its protein product is CASSANLAGAETQYF.

The V and J genes are TRBV9 and TRBJ2-2; D might be TRBD2 (7 bases). Trimming took 4 bases from V and 5 from J, leaving 18 bases between them. The CDR3 consists of 16 residues. In germline, CDR1 is SGDLS, CDR2 YYNGEE. The CDR3 nucleotides are TGTGCCAGCAGCCCAGAGGGGGGGGCATGGACCGGGGAGCTGTTTTTT. Translating gives CASSPEGGAWTGELFF.

This chain uses TRBV5-1 with TRBJ2-7, with TRBD1 matching over 9 bases. There are 15 residues in the CDR3. V lost 2 bases to trimming and J lost 5 bases; unmatched junction nucleotides: 8. Germline V CDR1 and CDR2: SGHRS, YFSETQ. The CDR3 bases are TGCGCCAGCAGCTTACAGGGGACAGGGATCCACGAGCAGTACTTC. The encoded protein is CASSLQGTGIHEQYF.

V usage is TRBV12-3 or TRBV12-4 and J usage is TRBJ1-2; D call uncertain. The CDR3 runs to 11 residues. V lost 6 bases to trimming and J lost 4 bases, with 6 bases between them. The CDR3 spells CASSHTYGYTF. CDR3 DNA sequence: TGTGCCAGCAGCCATACCTATGGCTACACCTTC.

The chain links TRBV11-3 to TRBJ1-1; TRBD1 might be the D (6 bases). V gave up 3 bases and J gave up 8 bases, with 16 bases separating them. The CDR3 sequence is 14 residues long. Germline loops: CDR1 SGHNT, CDR2 YENEEA. The CDR3 bases are TGTGCCAGCAGCTTGGGACCGGACAGAGGGGAAGCTTTCTTT. It yields the protein CASSLGPDRGEAFF.

CDR3 sequence reads: CASSTGTGAGELFF. The CDR3, as DNA: TGTGCCAGCAGCACAGGGACAGGGGCCGGGGAGCTGTTTTTT. V usage is TRBV3-1 (or the pseudogene TRBV3-2) and J usage is TRBJ2-2; 10 bases are shared with TRBD1. This CDR3 spans 14 amino acids. After removal of 5 bases from V and 6 bases from J, the junction contained 3 bases not matched to a gene. Per the germline V gene, CDR1 is LGHDT and CDR2 is YNNKEL (reference sequence).

The chain combines TRBV5-4 with TRBJ1-2; 8 nucleotides line up with TRBD1. Germline-derived CDR1 and CDR2 are SGHNT and YYREEE (reference sequence). This CDR3 spans 15 amino acids. The V and J ends lost 3 bases and 2 bases, in that order; junction bases with no gene match: 6. The chain's CDR3 is CASSSDRGPNYGYTF. CDR3 coding DNA: TGTGCCAGCAGCTCCGACAGGGGTCCGAACTATGGCTACACCTTC.

This chain joins TRBV9 and TRBJ1-2, with TRBD1 matching over 8 bases. The CDR3 contains 14 residues. Germline CDR1 is SGDLS and CDR2 is YYNGEE. The trim removed 5 bases at V and 6 bases at J, leaving 9 bases unmatched. The CDR3 loop reads CASSRYRGSHGYTF. The DNA for the CDR3 is TGTGCCAGCAGTCGATACAGGGGGAGCCATGGCTACACCTTC.

V is TRBV7-9 and J is TRBJ2-3, with D tentatively TRBD1 (5 bases). Trimming shortened V by 5 bases and J by 2 bases, and 26 bases separated the two germline ends. CDR3 length: 19 amino acids. Per germline, CDR1 SEHNR and CDR2 FQNEAQ (reference sequence). CDR3 nucleotide sequence: TGTGCCAGCAGCGCACGGACAAAGCCGCTTGATGCCTACACAGATACGCAGTATTTT. Protein sequence: CASSARTKPLDAYTDTQYF.

V and J are TRBV18 and TRBJ2-7; possibly TRBD1 for D (5 bases). Trimming cost V 1 base and J 3 bases, with 19 bases left between them. Germline CDR1 is KGHSH and CDR2 is LQKENI. The CDR3 runs 17 residues. CDR3 residues: CASSPRIGGRGHYEQYF. CDR3 in DNA: TGTGCCAGCTCACCACGGATAGGTGGAAGGGGCCACTACGAGCAGTACTTC.

J is TRBJ2-7 and V is TRBV19; the match to TRBD1 covers 7 bases. After removal of 3 bases from V and 2 bases from J, the junction contained 4 bases not matched to a gene. The CDR3 spans 14 residues. Germline CDR1 is LNHDA and CDR2 is SQIVND (reference sequence). CDR3 DNA sequence: TGTGCCAGTAGTATCCGGGACAGCCCCTACGAGCAGTACTTC. Its translation is CASSIRDSPYEQYF.

There are a few counts of this clone. The chain joins TRBV2 to TRBJ1-5, with TRBD1 matching 8 bases. J lost 7 bases, V lost 7 bases, and 9 bases had no gene match. CDR1 is SNHLY, CDR2 FYNNEI, per germline. The CDR3 is 14 residues long. CDR3 bases: TGTGCCAGCAAAGGACAGGGAGGTAGCCAGCCCCAGCATTTT. Amino acids: CASKGQGGSQPQHF.

This chain links TRBV27 with TRBJ2-6; D not resolved. Germline-derived CDR1 and CDR2 are MNHEY and SMNVEV (reference sequence). The CDR3 has 15 residues. The V and J ends lost 5 bases and 4 bases respectively, with 12 bases between them. Here the CDR3 reads CASSALGFGANVLTF. The DNA for the CDR3 is TGTGCCAGCAGTGCCCTCGGGTTCGGGGCCAACGTCCTGACTTTC.

The chain carries TRBV5-3 and TRBJ1-5; 9 bases fit TRBD1. TRBV5-3 falls under the ORF class, with uncertain function. The CDR3 extends over 16 amino acids. V lost 4 bases to trimming and J lost 3 bases; unmatched junction nucleotides: 8. CDR3 nucleotide sequence: TGTGCCAGAAGCCCCCGGACAGGGGCGAACAATCAGCCCCAGCATTTT. As protein: CARSPRTGANNQPQHF.

Concerning this clone itself: The junction departs from germline at one end; a sequencing error may be responsible. V gene TRBV3-1 (or the pseudogene TRBV3-2) combines with J gene TRBJ2-7; D is possibly TRBD1 (6 bases). In germline, CDR1 is LGHDT, CDR2 YNNKEL (reference sequence). This CDR3 is 15 amino acids long. CDR3 region: CASSLGSGQTYEQYF. CDR3 bases: TGTGCCAGCAGCCTAGGGTCCGGACAGACCTATGAGCAGTACTTC.